Listed here are 11 T cell receptor beta chains from one sample, sequenced in a study of tumor-infiltrating lymphocytes in primary liver carcinoma. Total RNA (around 500 ng) served as template for TCR beta cDNA synthesis primed by a constant-region primer. Three rounds of nested multiplex PCR with slightly modified ARM-PCR produced TCR beta libraries. The two initial PCR rounds, roughly 9 cycles each, used TRBV1-TRBV30 forward and C-beta reverse primers. MiXCR, run by TCRdb on the multiplex PCR reads, gives a single entry per CDR3 protein. The repertoire includes roughly 30,000 distinct CDR3 sequences, roughly 78% of them detected once, and roughly 30% sits in the top ten. Investigators took RNA and DNA out together from 20-30 mg of unsorted bulk tissue. Sequencing was carried out using liver tumor tissue from sampling region 3. Subset here: tumor region T3, left-lateral pole. Every receptor here comes from a woman aged 30 to 39 with primary liver carcinoma and hepatitis B virus infection.

V gene TRBV10-3 combines with J gene TRBJ2-1; tentative D call: TRBD1 (6 bases). V lost 2 bases and J 3 bases, leaving 17 bases between the germline ends. This CDR3 is built from 17 residues. Germline V gives CDR1 ENHRY, CDR2 SYGVKD. The CDR3 coding sequence is TGTGCCATCAGTGAGCCCCAGGCGACCAGGGGCTACAATGAGCAGTTCTTC. Translation gives CAISEPQATRGYNEQFF.

As to this clonotype: Since a much larger clone is just one base distant, this may be a read error. The chain combines TRBV12-3 or TRBV12-4 with TRBJ2-2, with a weak D call TRBD1 (5 bases). The CDR3 loop spans 15 amino acids. The CDR3 loop is CAGSFWGGNTGELFF. For the CDR3, the DNA is TGTGCCGGCAGTTTCTGGGGCGGTAACACCGGGGAGCTGTTTTTT.

By share, this clonotype counts as medium-sized. The chain combines TRBV6-1 with TRBJ1-1; D not certain. The V end lost 3 bases, the J end lost 0 bases, and 8 bases lay between the germline ends. The CDR3 has 14 residues. Per germline, CDR1 MNHNS and CDR2 SASEGT. The CDR3 loop reads CASSDVTLNTEAFF. The CDR3 nucleotides are TGTGCCAGCAGTGACGTGACATTGAACACTGAAGCTTTCTTT.

Remarks on this clonotype: As the CDR3 is not closed by the conserved phenylalanine or tryptophan, this likely results from a read error. It is unclear where the CDR3 begins or ends on the DNA, so no DNA is shown, and the CDR3 is as TCRdb lists it. This rearrangement joins TRBV11-2 to TRBJ2-2; the table names TRBD2, a call not compared with the DNA. Termini included, the CDR3 measures 15 amino acids. CDR1 is SGHAT, CDR2 FQNNGV, per germline. The CDR3 spells CASSPPQGSTGELFY.

A word on this clonotype: One end of the junction fails to match germline, which may point to a read error. This chain connects TRBV7-8 to TRBJ2-7, with D perhaps matching TRBD1 or TRBD2 (5 bases each). Looked up from germline, CDR1 is SGHVS and CDR2 is FQNEAQ. This CDR3 region has 15 residues. DNA for the CDR3: TGTGTCAGCAGTTACTGGGACCCAGGACGCTATGAGCAGTACTTC. Amino acids: CVSSYWDPGRYEQYF.

Concerning this clonotype: A junction boundary mismatches the germline segment, possibly from a read error. The chain links TRBV4-2 to TRBJ2-2; D is perhaps TRBD1 or TRBD2 (5 bases each). The CDR3 is made up of 16 amino acids. CDR1 is LGHNA, CDR2 YNFKEQ, per germline. In DNA, the CDR3 is TGTGCTGGCAGCCAGACCGGGACCAAGGAACTTGGGGAGCTATTTTTT. This translates into CAGSQTGTKELGELFF.

The rearrangement links TRBV11-2 to TRBJ2-5; D might be TRBD2 (5 bases). Germline V lookup: CDR1 SGHAT, CDR2 FQNNGV. The V end lost 5 bases, the J end lost 3 bases, and 19 bases lay between the germline ends. The CDR3 runs to 16 residues. The CDR3: CASSARTEGAKETQYF. CDR3 coding DNA: TGTGCCAGCAGCGCAAGAACAGAGGGAGCGAAAGAGACCCAGTACTTC.

Worth noting for this clonotype: An end of the junction does not agree with germline; a read error may underlie this. The chain couples TRBV5-6 to TRBJ2-2, with D unclear. The CDR3 has 15 residues. The V gene's germline CDR1 is SGHDT and CDR2 YYEEEE. The CDR3: CGSSLAPIVTWELFF. CDR3 nucleotides: TGTGGCAGCAGCTTGGCACCCATAGTCACCTGGGAGCTGTTTTTT.

This clonotype appeared many times. The chain has TRBV11-2 and TRBJ1-6, with D hard to call. The V end lost 3 bases, the J end lost 7 bases, and 7 bases lay between the germline ends. This CDR3 has 13 residues. Germline values: CDR1 SGHAT, CDR2 FQNNGV. CDR3 DNA: TGTGCCAGCAGCTTTATAATGAATTCACCCCTCCACTTT. Protein sequence: CASSFIMNSPLHF.

About this clonotype itself: A junction boundary mismatches the germline segment, possibly from a read error. The chain has TRBV4-3 and TRBJ2-7; D may be TRBD2 (5 bases). Germline V gives CDR1 LGHNA, CDR2 YSLEER. The CDR3 has 18 residues. The CDR3 region is CASSQALTGSHISYEQYF. Written as DNA, the CDR3 is TGTGCCAGCAGCCAAGCTCTGACGGGGAGTCACATTAGCTACGAGCAGTACTTC.

The count of this clonotype is one. Germline is not matched at one junction end, which may reflect a read error. The V call is TRBV13, the J call TRBJ2-1; 12 nucleotides line up with TRBD2. Germline V gene lookup returns CDR1 PRHDT and CDR2 FYEKMQ (reference sequence). The CDR3 contains 15 residues. This CDR3 is CAGRSSGRAVNEQFF. The CDR3 DNA reads TGTGCCGGCAGATCTAGCGGGAGGGCCGTGAATGAGCAGTTCTTC.